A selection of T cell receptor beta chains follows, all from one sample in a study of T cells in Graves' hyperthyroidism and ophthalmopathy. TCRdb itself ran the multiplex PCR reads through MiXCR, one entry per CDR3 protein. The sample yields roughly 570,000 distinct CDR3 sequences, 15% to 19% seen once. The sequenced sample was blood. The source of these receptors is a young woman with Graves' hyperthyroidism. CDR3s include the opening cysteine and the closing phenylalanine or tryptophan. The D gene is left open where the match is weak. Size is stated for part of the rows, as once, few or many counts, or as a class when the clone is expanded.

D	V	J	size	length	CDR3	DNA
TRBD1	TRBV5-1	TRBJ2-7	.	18	CASSLWVVGQAFIYEQYF	TGCGCCAGCAGCTTGTGGGTCGTAGGACAGGCCTTTATCTACGAGCAGTACTTC
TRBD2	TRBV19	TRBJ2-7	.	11	CASGLAFEQYF	TGTGCCAGCGGACTAGCGTTCGAGCAGTACTTC
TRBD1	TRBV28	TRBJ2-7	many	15	CASRPDRVIPYEQYF	TGTGCCAGCAGGCCGGACAGGGTAATTCCCTACGAGCAGTACTTC
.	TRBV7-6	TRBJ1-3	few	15	CASSPDGSSGNTIYF	TGTGCCAGCAGCCCCGACGGGAGCTCTGGAAACACCATATATTTT
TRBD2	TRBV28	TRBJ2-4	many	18	CASRLAGGVGRAKNIQYF	TGTGCCAGCAGATTAGCGGGAGGAGTGGGAAGGGCCAAAAACATTCAGTACTTC
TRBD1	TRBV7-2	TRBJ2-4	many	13	CASSTHGQGVQYF	TGTGCCAGCAGCACCCATGGACAGGGCGTTCAGTACTTC
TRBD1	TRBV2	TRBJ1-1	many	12	CASSIQGARAFF	TGTGCCAGCAGTATACAGGGGGCGCGGGCTTTCTTT
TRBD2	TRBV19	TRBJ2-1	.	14	CASSPTSGRHEQFF	TGTGCCAGTAGTCCGACTAGCGGGAGACATGAGCAGTTCTTC
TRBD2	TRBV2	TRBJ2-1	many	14	CASSGTRSAVEQFF	TGTGCCAGCAGTGGGACTAGGTCTGCGGTCGAGCAGTTCTTC
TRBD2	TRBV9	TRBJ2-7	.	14	CASSVGLAGLEQYF	TGTGCCAGCAGCGTAGGACTAGCGGGTCTCGAGCAGTACTTC
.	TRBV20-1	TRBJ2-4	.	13	CSARGSAKNIQYF	TGCAGTGCTAGGGGGAGTGCCAAAAACATTCAGTACTTC
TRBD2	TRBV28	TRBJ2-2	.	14	CASSPNLAGTELFF	TGTGCCAGCAGTCCCAATCTAGCGGGAACCGAGCTGTTTTTT
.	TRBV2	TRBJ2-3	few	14	CASSESGLGRTQYF	TGTGCCAGCAGTGAATCCGGCTTGGGGCGTACGCAGTATTTT
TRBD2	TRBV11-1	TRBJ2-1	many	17	CASSRPASGSSYNEQFF	TGTGCCAGCAGCCGCCCGGCTAGCGGGTCCTCCTACAATGAGCAGTTCTTC
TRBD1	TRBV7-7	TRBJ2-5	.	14	CASSTTGGVETQYF	TGTGCCAGCAGCACCACAGGGGGCGTAGAGACCCAGTACTTC
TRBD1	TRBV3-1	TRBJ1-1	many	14	CASSLHRGGTEAFF	TGTGCCAGCAGCCTCCACAGGGGGGGCACTGAAGCTTTCTTT
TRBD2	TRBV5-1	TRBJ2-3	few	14	CASSSSGDTDTQYF	TGCGCCAGCAGCTCGAGCGGGGACACAGATACGCAGTATTTT
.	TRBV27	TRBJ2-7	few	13	CASSTGNRYEQYF	TGTGCCAGCAGTACAGGGAACCGCTACGAGCAGTACTTC
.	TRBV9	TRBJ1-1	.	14	CASSGGSGSAEAFF	TGTGCCAGCAGCGGCGGAAGCGGAAGTGCTGAAGCTTTCTTT
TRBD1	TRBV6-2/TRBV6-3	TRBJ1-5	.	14	CAISTGGEGQPQHF	TGTGCCATCAGTACAGGGGGTGAAGGTCAGCCCCAGCATTTT
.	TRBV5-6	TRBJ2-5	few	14	CASSLGGVGETQYF	TGTGCCAGCAGCTTAGGAGGGGTTGGGGAGACCCAGTACTTC
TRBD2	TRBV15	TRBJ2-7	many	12	CATSGTSGRQYF	TGTGCCACCAGTGGGACTAGCGGGAGACAGTACTTC
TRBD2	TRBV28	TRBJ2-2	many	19	CASSPLAGGSQFIPGELFF	TGTGCCAGCAGTCCCCTAGCGGGAGGCTCCCAATTCATCCCCGGGGAGCTGTTTTTT
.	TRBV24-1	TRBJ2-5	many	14	CATSEGDLRETQYF	TGTGCCACCAGTGAAGGGGATCTCCGAGAGACCCAGTACTTC
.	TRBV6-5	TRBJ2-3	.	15	CASSYGTSSTDTQYF	TGTGCCAGCAGTTATGGAACGAGCAGCACAGATACGCAGTATTTT
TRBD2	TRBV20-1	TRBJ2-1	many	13	CSPYLAGENEQFF	TGCAGTCCCTATCTAGCGGGAGAGAATGAGCAGTTCTTC
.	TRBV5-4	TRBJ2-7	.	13	CAASDSANYEQYF	TGTGCCGCCTCCGACAGCGCAAACTACGAGCAGTACTTC
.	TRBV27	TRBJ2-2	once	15	CASSFGVSNTGELFF	TGTGCCAGCAGTTTCGGAGTCTCGAACACCGGGGAGCTGTTTTTT
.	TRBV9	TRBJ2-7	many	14	CASSVEAWAYEQYF	TGTGCCAGCAGCGTAGAGGCCTGGGCCTACGAGCAGTACTTC
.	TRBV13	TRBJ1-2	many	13	CASSSGPNYGYTF	TGTGCCAGCAGCTCCGGACCGAACTATGGCTACACCTTC
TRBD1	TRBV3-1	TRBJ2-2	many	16	CASSQRTGLNTGELFF	TGTGCCAGCAGCCAAAGGACAGGGCTGAACACCGGGGAGCTGTTTTTT
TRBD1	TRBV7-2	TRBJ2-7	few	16	CASSFGLGQGIAEQYF	TGTGCCAGCAGCTTTGGTTTAGGACAGGGGATCGCCGAGCAGTACTTC
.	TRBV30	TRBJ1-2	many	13	CAWSVVLNYGYTF	TGTGCCTGGAGTGTGGTTTTAAACTATGGCTACACCTTC
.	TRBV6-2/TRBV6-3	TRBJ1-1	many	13	CACSGTTNTEAFF	TGTGCCTGCTCCGGGACAACAAACACTGAAGCTTTCTTT
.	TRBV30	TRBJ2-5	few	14	CAWSDLGYQETQYF	TGTGCCTGGAGTGACCTTGGGTACCAAGAGACCCAGTACTTC
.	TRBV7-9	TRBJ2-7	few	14	CASSLEGALYEQYF	TGTGCCAGCAGCTTAGAGGGAGCCCTTTACGAGCAGTACTTC
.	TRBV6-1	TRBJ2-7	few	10	CAQRVYEQYF	TGTGCCCAAAGGGTCTACGAGCAGTACTTC
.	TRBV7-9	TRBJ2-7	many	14	CASSLGGGGPEQYF	TGTGCCAGCAGCTTAGGGGGTGGAGGCCCCGAGCAGTACTTC
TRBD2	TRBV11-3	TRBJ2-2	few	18	CASRPGLAGVADTGELFF	TGTGCCAGCAGACCGGGACTAGCGGGAGTCGCGGACACCGGGGAGCTGTTTTTT
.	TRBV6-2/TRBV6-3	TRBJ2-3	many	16	CASSRGTGTSTDTQYF	TGTGCCAGCAGTCGCGGAACCGGGACTAGCACAGATACGCAGTATTTT
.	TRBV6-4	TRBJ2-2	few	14	CASSERTNTGELFF	TGTGCCAGCAGCGAAAGAACGAACACCGGGGAGCTGTTTTTT
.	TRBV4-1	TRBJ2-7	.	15	CASSQGPGYSYEQYF	TGCGCCAGCAGCCAAGGACCGGGGTACTCCTACGAGCAGTACTTC
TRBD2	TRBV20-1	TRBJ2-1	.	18	CSAPSTSGRSPPYNEQFF	TGCAGTGCTCCCTCGACTAGCGGGAGGTCCCCGCCGTACAATGAGCAGTTCTTC
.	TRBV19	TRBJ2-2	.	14	CASSILEKTGELFF	TGTGCCAGTAGTATACTAGAGAAAACCGGGGAGCTGTTTTTT
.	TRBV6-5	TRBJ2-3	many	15	CASSYSGHQVDTQYF	TGTGCCAGCAGTTACTCAGGTCACCAGGTGGATACGCAGTATTTT
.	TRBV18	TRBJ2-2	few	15	CASSPRDGAGGELFF	TGTGCCAGCTCACCGAGAGATGGCGCGGGCGGGGAGCTGTTTTTT
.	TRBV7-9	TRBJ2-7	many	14	CASSLAWPNYEQYF	TGTGCCAGCAGCTTAGCTTGGCCCAACTACGAGCAGTACTTC
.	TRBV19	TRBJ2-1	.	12	CASRNNGGEQFF	TGTGCCAGTAGGAACAATGGGGGTGAGCAGTTCTTC
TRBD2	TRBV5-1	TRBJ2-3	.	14	CASSFSGTTDTQYF	TGCGCCAGCAGCTTTAGCGGGACCACAGATACGCAGTATTTT
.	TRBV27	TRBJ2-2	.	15	CASSLGAGRTGELFF	TGTGCCAGCAGTTTAGGGGCAGGTCGGACCGGGGAGCTGTTTTTT
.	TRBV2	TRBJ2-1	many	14	CASRSGGGSNEQFF	TGTGCCAGCAGAAGCGGAGGGGGGTCCAATGAGCAGTTCTTC